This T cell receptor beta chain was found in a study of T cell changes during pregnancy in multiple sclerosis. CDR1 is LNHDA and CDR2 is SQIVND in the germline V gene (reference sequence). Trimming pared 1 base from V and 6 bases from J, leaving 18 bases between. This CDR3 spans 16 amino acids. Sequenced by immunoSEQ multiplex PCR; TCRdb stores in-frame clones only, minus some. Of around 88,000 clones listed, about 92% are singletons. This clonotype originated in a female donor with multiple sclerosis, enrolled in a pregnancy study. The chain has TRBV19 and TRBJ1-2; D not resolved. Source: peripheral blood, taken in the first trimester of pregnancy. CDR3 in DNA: TGTGCCAGTAGTATAGGTCTTCTTTTTCTTACGGATGGCTACACCTTC. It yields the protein CASSIGLLFLTDGYTF.